Listed below are T cell receptor beta chains from one sample, sequenced in a study of T cells in Graves' hyperthyroidism and ophthalmopathy. TCRdb used MiXCR to reprocess the multiplex PCR reads, holding one entry per CDR3 protein. Altogether more than 500,000 distinct CDR3 sequences are present, around 13% being singletons, with the ten largest covering 11% to 15%. Sequenced sample: blood. Receptors originate from a woman in her forties with Graves' hyperthyroidism. CDR3s include the opening cysteine and the closing phenylalanine or tryptophan. A D gene is named only where the DNA matches it firmly. Size tells how often a clone was seen (once, few, many) or the class of an expanded clone, and some rows leave it out.

>.|TRBJ2-7|TRBV5-1|many
TGCGCCAGCAGCTTGGTCACGACCTCCTACGAGCAGTACTTC
CASSLVTTSYEQYF
>.|TRBJ2-3|TRBV9|few
TGTGCCAGCAGCGTAGTCGGAACAGATACGCAGTATTTT
CASSVVGTDTQYF
>.|TRBJ1-2|TRBV11-2|many
TGTGCCAGCAGCTTATCCCCGACGGCTAAGAACTATGGCTACACCTTC
CASSLSPTAKNYGYTF
>TRBD1|TRBJ1-1|TRBV7-2|few
TGTGCCAGTAAGGACAGGGGGCTCACTGAAGCTTTCTTT
CASKDRGLTEAFF
>.|TRBJ2-7|TRBV5-6|many
TGTGCCAGCAGCTTGAAGACAGCCTTCTACGAGCAGTACTTC
CASSLKTAFYEQYF
>.|TRBJ2-1|TRBV24-1|.
TGTGCCACCAGTGAGTCGGGTAATGAGCAGTTCTTC
CATSESGNEQFF
>TRBD2|TRBJ2-1|TRBV4-2|few
TGTGCCAGCAGCCAAGATCTAGCGGCAAACAATGAGCAGTTCTTC
CASSQDLAANNEQFF
>TRBD1|TRBJ2-3|TRBV19|few
TGTGCCAGTAACCGAGGACAGGGGCTGGCGAATACGCAGTATTTT
CASNRGQGLANTQYF
>.|TRBJ1-4|TRBV5-1|few
TGCGCCAGCAGCTTGACCGACATCCCGGGCCTTGTGAATGAAAAACTGTTTTTT
CASSLTDIPGLVNEKLFF
>.|TRBJ1-4|TRBV28|many
TGTGCCAGCAGTTTCTCCGGGACACCGGCGAATAATGAAAAACTGTTTTTT
CASSFSGTPANNEKLFF
>.|TRBJ1-3|TRBV13|.
TGTGCCAGCAGAATCCGATCTGGAAACACCATATATTTT
CASRIRSGNTIYF
>TRBD2|TRBJ2-5|TRBV9|many
TGTGCCAGCAGCCCGGGGACTAGCGGGAGGGCCTCGGAGACCCAGTACTTC
CASSPGTSGRASETQYF
>TRBD1|TRBJ1-5|TRBV9|.
TGTGCCAGCAGCGTAGGAGGGACAGGGTCTGAGCCCCAGCATTTT
CASSVGGTGSEPQHF
>.|TRBJ1-1|TRBV29-1|.
TGCAGCGTTAACTGGGAATCTGAAGCTTTCTTT
CSVNWESEAFF
>.|TRBJ1-1|TRBV5-1|many
TGCGCCAGCAGCTACGGCGGGGACTTGAACACTGAAGCTTTCTTT
CASSYGGDLNTEAFF
>TRBD1|TRBJ2-3|TRBV5-1|few
TGCGCCAGCAGCTTGACAGGGGGCGCGTCAGATACGCAGTATTTT
CASSLTGGASDTQYF
>.|TRBJ2-6|TRBV11-2|many
TGTGCCAGCAGCCGGGACATTGGGGCCAACGTCCTGACTTTC
CASSRDIGANVLTF
>.|TRBJ1-6|TRBV7-8|few
TGTGCCAGCAGCTTAGCGCAATCCACACCCCTCCACTTT
CASSLAQSTPLHF
>.|TRBJ2-5|TRBV7-2|many
TGTGCCAGCGCCCCCGCACGGGGAGCGTGGGAGACCCAGTACTTC
CASAPARGAWETQYF
>TRBD2|TRBJ2-1|TRBV7-2|few
TGTGCCAGCAGCTCGAGACTAGCCACGAACAATGAGCAGTTCTTC
CASSSRLATNNEQFF
>.|TRBJ2-5|TRBV29-1|few
TGCAGCGTTGAAAGAGTCGACACAAGAAAAGAGACCCAGTACTTC
CSVERVDTRKETQYF
>.|TRBJ1-1|TRBV5-1|.
TGCGCCAGCAGCCCCCCAGGGGAGTACACTGAAGCTTTCTTT
CASSPPGEYTEAFF
>TRBD2|TRBJ2-3|TRBV10-1|few
TGCGCCAGCAGTGACGCGGGACTAGCGGGGACAGATACGCAGTATTTT
CASSDAGLAGTDTQYF
>.|TRBJ2-1|TRBV6-1|few
TGTGCCAGCAGTGAAGTGGTGTATAGCTCCTACAATGAGCAGTTCTTC
CASSEVVYSSYNEQFF
>.|TRBJ1-1|TRBV15|.
TGTGCCACCAGCAGGAAGGGGGGGGCTCGGAACACTGAAGCTTTCTTT
CATSRKGGARNTEAFF
>TRBD1|TRBJ2-7|TRBV24-1|many
TGTGCCACCAGTGATCCCACGACAGGGGCCTACGAGCAGTACTTC
CATSDPTTGAYEQYF
>.|TRBJ2-1|TRBV30|.
TGTGCCTGGTCAATCCTAGCGCAGTACAATGAGCAGTTCTTC
CAWSILAQYNEQFF
>.|TRBJ1-4|TRBV11-3|many
TGTGCCAGCAGCTTAGCAGGGCCTCTTAATGAAAAACTGTTTTTT
CASSLAGPLNEKLFF
>.|TRBJ1-2|TRBV4-1|.
TGCGCCAGCAGCCAAGTTACAGCTAACTATGGCTACACCTTC
CASSQVTANYGYTF